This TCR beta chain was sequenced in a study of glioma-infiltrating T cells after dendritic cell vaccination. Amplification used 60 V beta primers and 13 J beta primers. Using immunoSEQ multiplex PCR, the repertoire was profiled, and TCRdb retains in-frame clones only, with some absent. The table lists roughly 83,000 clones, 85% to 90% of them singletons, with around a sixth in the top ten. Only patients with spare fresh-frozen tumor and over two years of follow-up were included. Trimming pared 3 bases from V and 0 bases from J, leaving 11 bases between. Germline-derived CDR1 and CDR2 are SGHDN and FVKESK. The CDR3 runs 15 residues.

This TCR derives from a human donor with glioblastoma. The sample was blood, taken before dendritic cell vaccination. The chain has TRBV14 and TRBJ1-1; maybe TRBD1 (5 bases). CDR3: CASSHYDRMNTEAFF. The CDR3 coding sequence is TGTGCCAGCAGCCACTACGACAGAATGAACACTGAAGCTTTCTTT.